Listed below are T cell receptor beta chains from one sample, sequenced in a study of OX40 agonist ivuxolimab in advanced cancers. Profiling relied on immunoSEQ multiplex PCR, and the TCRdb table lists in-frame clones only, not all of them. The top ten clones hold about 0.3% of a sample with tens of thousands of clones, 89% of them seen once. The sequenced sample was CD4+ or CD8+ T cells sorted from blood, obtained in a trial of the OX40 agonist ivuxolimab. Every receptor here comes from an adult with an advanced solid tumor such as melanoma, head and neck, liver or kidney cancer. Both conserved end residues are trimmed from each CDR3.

CDR3aa: ASSSSGQGGGTGELF
j_gene: TRBJ2-2
v_gene: TRBV5-1

CDR3aa: ASSVAGATQTQY
j_gene: TRBJ2-5
v_gene: TRBV9

CDR3aa: AWSPSSRVTEAF
j_gene: TRBJ1-1
v_gene: TRBV30

CDR3aa: ASRLADFSGNTIY
j_gene: TRBJ1-3
v_gene: TRBV19

CDR3aa: ASSKAGQAYNEQF
j_gene: TRBJ2-1
v_gene: TRBV27

CDR3aa: ASSPREYQETQY
j_gene: TRBJ2-5
v_gene: TRBV7-9

CDR3aa: ASSLGDTGEKLF
j_gene: TRBJ1-4
v_gene: TRBV5-1

CDR3aa: SASRGNGEKLF
j_gene: TRBJ1-4
v_gene: TRBV29-1

CDR3aa: AISVEGNEQF
j_gene: TRBJ2-1
v_gene: TRBV10-3

CDR3aa: SVMRATSGRLNMYNEQF
j_gene: TRBJ2-1
v_gene: TRBV29-1

CDR3aa: ASSQDHETQY
j_gene: TRBJ2-5
v_gene: TRBV4-3

CDR3aa: ASSQARGNFYNEQF
j_gene: TRBJ2-1
v_gene: TRBV4-3

CDR3aa: ASSEGQTANYGYT
j_gene: TRBJ1-2
v_gene: TRBV2

CDR3aa: ASSQETSYNEQF
j_gene: TRBJ2-1
v_gene: TRBV4-1

CDR3aa: ATSRDRLYMNTEAF
j_gene: TRBJ1-1
v_gene: TRBV15

CDR3aa: ASSLLLGTGTGELF
j_gene: TRBJ2-2
v_gene: TRBV5-8

CDR3aa: ASSQDLGQGAGEKLF
j_gene: TRBJ1-4
v_gene: TRBV4-2

CDR3aa: ASSPTGGQWKQY
j_gene: TRBJ2-7
v_gene: TRBV6-5

CDR3aa: ASSQDVGPLGPQH
j_gene: TRBJ1-5
v_gene: TRBV4-3

CDR3aa: ASSVPGAETQY
j_gene: TRBJ2-5
v_gene: TRBV10-2

CDR3aa: ATSRVNGPRVY
j_gene: TRBJ2-7
v_gene: TRBV15

CDR3aa: AIRDRPGGTQY
j_gene: TRBJ2-3
v_gene: TRBV10-3

CDR3aa: ASSRGQQETQY
j_gene: TRBJ2-5
v_gene: TRBV7-6